This record looks at one T cell receptor (beta chain) sequence and its context. The antigen is unknown. This entry belongs to a study of CD8+ T cells in alopecia areata. Regarding treatment: oral pan-JAK inhibitor, 5-10 mg twice daily. Regarding the study as a whole: Lesional scalp, especially alopecia totalis/universalis, showed higher clonality than normal scalp.

Germline V lookup: CDR1 MNHNY, CDR2 SVGAGI (reference sequence). The junction had 7 bases not matched to a gene; V was cut back by 5 bases and J by 1 base. This CDR3 is built from 15 residues. cDNA serving as the sequencing template came from extracted, reverse transcribed RNA. Profiling relied on immunoSEQ multiplex PCR, and the TCRdb table lists in-frame clones only, not all of them. The sample has 250,000 to 350,000 clones, around three fifths seen once. The material sequenced was CD4+ T cells sorted from blood, taken around week 52, from a patient treated with tofacitinib. The clonotype was recovered from a human donor with alopecia areata. The V gene is TRBV6-6, the J gene TRBJ2-7; 8 bases match TRBD2. Here the CDR3 DNA reads TGTGCCAGCAGTACCTCGACGGGGGGGTCCTACGAGCAGTACTTC. It codes for CASSTSTGGSYEQYF.